The rows below give T cell receptor beta chains drawn from one sample of a study of blood T cell repertoires in COVID-19. Profiled with immunoSEQ multiplex PCR; TCRdb holds only in-frame clones, not every one. The table includes about 180,000 clones, under 85% detected once. The specimen sequenced was peripheral blood. Every receptor here comes from a woman in her 70s with COVID-19, enrolled during active disease. The CDR3 runs from the conserved cysteine through the conserved F or W. D genes are given only for firm matches. Size tells how often a clone was seen (once, few, many) or the class of an expanded clone, and some rows leave it out.

clone_size: .
j_call: TRBJ2-1
v_call: TRBV24-1
d_call: .
cdr3_length: 13
cdr3_aa: CATRASSYNEQFF
cdr3_nt: TGTGCCACCAGAGCTAGTTCCTACAATGAGCAGTTCTTC

clone_size: .
j_call: TRBJ1-4
v_call: TRBV7-9
d_call: TRBD1
cdr3_length: 14
cdr3_aa: CASSLGDRQTKLFF
cdr3_nt: TGTGCCAGCAGCTTAGGGGACAGGCAAACAAAACTGTTTTTT

clone_size: .
j_call: TRBJ2-1
v_call: TRBV28
d_call: TRBD2
cdr3_length: 18
cdr3_aa: CASSPYRRLAGVGNEQFF
cdr3_nt: TGTGCCAGCAGTCCGTACCGGAGACTAGCGGGAGTGGGGAATGAGCAGTTCTTC

clone_size: .
j_call: TRBJ2-5
v_call: TRBV7-9
d_call: TRBD1
cdr3_length: 15
cdr3_aa: CASSALQGARETQYF
cdr3_nt: TGTGCCAGCAGCGCCTTACAGGGGGCTAGGGAGACCCAGTACTTC

clone_size: .
j_call: TRBJ2-3
v_call: TRBV9
d_call: TRBD2
cdr3_length: 18
cdr3_aa: CASSITPGLALSTDTQYF
cdr3_nt: TGTGCCAGCAGCATCACCCCTGGACTAGCGCTAAGCACAGATACGCAGTATTTT

clone_size: .
j_call: TRBJ1-5
v_call: TRBV19
d_call: .
cdr3_length: 16
cdr3_aa: CASSTRTDHSNQPQHF
cdr3_nt: TGTGCCAGTAGTACCCGGACAGACCATAGCAATCAGCCCCAGCATTTT

clone_size: .
j_call: TRBJ1-6
v_call: TRBV6-5
d_call: .
cdr3_length: 13
cdr3_aa: CAIRGENNSPLHF
cdr3_nt: TGTGCCATCCGTGGTGAGAATAATTCACCCCTCCACTTT

clone_size: .
j_call: TRBJ1-1
v_call: TRBV7-9
d_call: .
cdr3_length: 14
cdr3_aa: CASSFTGRNTEAFF
cdr3_nt: TGTGCCAGCAGCTTTACAGGGAGGAACACTGAAGCTTTCTTT

clone_size: .
j_call: TRBJ2-5
v_call: TRBV30
d_call: TRBD2
cdr3_length: 15
cdr3_aa: CAWSRGLAVQETQYF
cdr3_nt: TGTGCCTGGAGTCGAGGACTAGCGGTACAAGAGACCCAGTACTTC

clone_size: .
j_call: TRBJ1-6
v_call: TRBV19
d_call: .
cdr3_length: 13
cdr3_aa: CASSIGGPVALHF
cdr3_nt: TGTGCCAGTAGTATAGGTGGTCCGGTCGCCCTCCACTTT

clone_size: .
j_call: TRBJ2-1
v_call: TRBV5-1
d_call: .
cdr3_length: 17
cdr3_aa: CASSLAGLAGGQNEQFF
cdr3_nt: TGCGCCAGCAGCTTGGCCGGGCTAGCAGGTGGTCAGAATGAGCAGTTCTTC

clone_size: .
j_call: TRBJ2-1
v_call: TRBV9
d_call: TRBD2
cdr3_length: 19
cdr3_aa: CASSVGLAGGPSSYNEQFF
cdr3_nt: TGTGCCAGCAGCGTAGGATTAGCGGGAGGACCGAGCTCCTACAATGAGCAGTTCTTC

clone_size: .
j_call: TRBJ1-1
v_call: TRBV7-9
d_call: TRBD1
cdr3_length: 15
cdr3_aa: CASSFSLDRGTEAFF
cdr3_nt: TGTGCCAGCAGCTTTTCCCTGGACAGGGGAACTGAAGCTTTCTTT

clone_size: .
j_call: TRBJ2-2
v_call: TRBV5-1
d_call: .
cdr3_length: 14
cdr3_aa: CASSLERLAGELFF
cdr3_nt: TGCGCCAGCAGCTTGGAGAGGTTGGCCGGGGAGCTGTTTTTT

clone_size: .
j_call: TRBJ1-1
v_call: TRBV28
d_call: .
cdr3_length: 14
cdr3_aa: CASSLVLTGTEAFF
cdr3_nt: TGTGCCAGCAGTTTGGTTTTGACGGGCACTGAAGCTTTCTTT

clone_size: .
j_call: TRBJ1-5
v_call: TRBV2
d_call: .
cdr3_length: 14
cdr3_aa: CASSDLAGEQPQHF
cdr3_nt: TGTGCCAGCTCTGACCTGGCAGGCGAACAGCCCCAGCATTTT

clone_size: .
j_call: TRBJ2-5
v_call: TRBV5-1
d_call: .
cdr3_length: 16
cdr3_aa: CASSSLLTGRSETQYF
cdr3_nt: TGCGCCAGCAGCTCCTTATTGACAGGACGGTCAGAGACCCAGTACTTC

clone_size: .
j_call: TRBJ2-7
v_call: TRBV27
d_call: TRBD1
cdr3_length: 14
cdr3_aa: CASSSSDRVHEQYF
cdr3_nt: TGTGCCAGCAGTTCCTCGGACAGGGTCCACGAGCAGTACTTC

clone_size: once
j_call: TRBJ1-2
v_call: TRBV9
d_call: TRBD1
cdr3_length: 13
cdr3_aa: CASSAMTGVGYTF
cdr3_nt: TGTGCCAGCAGCGCGATGACAGGGGTTGGCTACACCTTC

clone_size: .
j_call: TRBJ2-1
v_call: TRBV7-6
d_call: TRBD2
cdr3_length: 15
cdr3_aa: CASSFGGRTYNEQFF
cdr3_nt: TGTGCCAGCAGCTTCGGCGGGAGGACCTACAATGAGCAGTTCTTC

clone_size: .
j_call: TRBJ2-1
v_call: TRBV24-1
d_call: TRBD1
cdr3_length: 14
cdr3_aa: CATSEPTGIGEQFF
cdr3_nt: TGTGCCACCAGTGAGCCGACAGGGATTGGTGAGCAGTTCTTC

clone_size: .
j_call: TRBJ2-6
v_call: TRBV7-2
d_call: TRBD2
cdr3_length: 18
cdr3_aa: CASSSGLAGLSGANVLTF
cdr3_nt: TGTGCCAGCAGCTCGGGACTAGCGGGGCTCTCTGGGGCCAACGTCCTGACTTTC